This T cell receptor beta chain was identified in a study of T cell responses to AZD1222 COVID-19 vaccine. Libraries were prepared by immunoSEQ multiplex PCR; TCRdb keeps only in-frame clonotypes and omits some of them. The table records fewer than 150,000 clones, about 90% of them present only once. This CDR3 spans 16 amino acids. V lost 4 bases to trimming and J lost 6 bases; unmatched junction nucleotides: 9. Germline V lookup: CDR1 MNHEY, CDR2 SVGEGT. This sample comprised peripheral blood, obtained on day 0 of AZD1222 vaccination. The genes are TRBV6-2 or TRBV6-3 and TRBJ2-2; 9 bases fit TRBD2. The TCR was taken from an adult in good health. The CDR3 DNA reads TGTGCCAGCAGTTCGACCCAAGCGGGAGGACCCGGGGAGCTGTTTTTT. Translated, it gives CASSSTQAGGPGELFF.